This TCR beta chain is drawn from a study of graft-versus-host responses after intestinal transplantation. Looking at the study overall: Transplants given to recipients were multivisceral, liver-intestinal, or isolated intestinal. Anti-thymocyte globulin induction, then tacrolimus and steroids for around 3 years, went to all recipients. Study-level results: Among circulating GvH clones, peak levels were associated with early post-transplant declines in HvG clones. Recipient marrow showed GvH clones, some seen first in ileum or blood.

On this clone: Its specificity is not known.

TCRdb's table, derived via immunoSEQ multiplex PCR, lists solely in-frame clones and lacks some. The sample has about 100,000 clones, about 90% seen once. The receptor's source is a human donor who received an intestinal transplant. Specimen: unstimulated CD4+ T cells sorted from spleen or lymph node cells, collected before intestinal transplant.

CDR3 bases: TGTGCCAGCAGTGAACAGGGGTCTGGAAACACCATATATTTT. Protein sequence: CASSEQGSGNTIYF. V is TRBV6-5 and J is TRBJ1-3; 7 bases align to TRBD1. Germline V gene lookup returns CDR1 MNHEY and CDR2 SVGAGI. The length of the CDR3 is 14 residues. The ends lost 5 bases at V and 1 base at J; junction bases unmatched: 2.